Described below is a single TCR beta chain sequence and its context. The antigen remains undetermined. Stable Graves' hyperthyroidism denoted no ophthalmopathy progression over 18 months. Those patients with uncontrolled infection, other autoimmune disease, pregnancy or lactation were excluded. These data originate in a study of T cells in Graves' hyperthyroidism and ophthalmopathy. Amplification of TCR beta CDR3 regions used RNA as the template. First-round RT-PCR targeting the TCR CDR3 was performed with the HTBI primer set. TCRdb reprocessed the multiplex PCR reads via MiXCR and lists one record per CDR3 protein. This table has approximately 420,000 distinct CDR3 sequences, about 15% appearing once. The CDR3 sequence is 14 residues long. Trimming shortened V by 6 bases and J by 4 bases, and 13 bases separated the two germline ends. Whole-study findings and limits: The authors' 13 V-J model separated ophthalmopathy from stable hyperthyroidism. Ophthalmopathy was predicted by the model a median of approximately 6.6 months ahead of onset.

Material for sequencing was blood. The V call is TRBV12-3 or TRBV12-4, the J call TRBJ1-5; a weak D match, TRBD1 (5 bases). The origin of this receptor is a woman aged 25 to 39 with Graves' hyperthyroidism. The CDR3: CASSRDAWNQPQHF. The CDR3 DNA follows: TGTGCCAGCAGCCGGGACGCTTGGAATCAGCCCCAGCATTTT.